The T cell receptor (beta chain) described here comes from a study of shared clonotypes between healthy human individuals (dated by TCRdb to between 2020 and 2021). As for the study more broadly: A couple of women and three men aged 18 to 49 years were included in the cohort. For each donor, three plates each were used for CD4 naive and CD4 memory, two plates were used for CD8 naive, and one plate was used for CD8 memory. To increase sequencing depth and limit assay-specific biases, TCR repertoire library preparation and sequencing were carried out by different laboratories using diverse techniques. Each donor's leukapheresis produced roughly between roughly 0.85 and 10 billion PBMCs. Blood TCR repertoires of 5 or 6 healthy adults were deeply sequenced to estimate repertoire size and the extent of clonotype sharing between individuals. What the study reported, not specific to this receptor: Compared with non-shared clonotypes, the clonotypes found in all four sorted-subset donors had higher generation probabilities. About 5% of naive CD4, more than 3% of naive CD8, approximately 2.2% of memory CD4, and about 0.4% of memory CD8 clonotypes were shared across four donors. Sampling was restricted to blood, and TCR repertoires in tissue are likely to differ from TCR repertoires in blood. Naive subsets generally had larger estimated clonotype richness than memory subsets. The small number of donors limited the genetic and exposure-history diversity represented. Pairwise subsampling led to the expectation that sequencing depth would affect the degree of clonotype sharing among donors. Rarefaction of sorted-subset datasets indicated incomplete sequencing despite the large sequencing depth.

TCR CDR3 regions were amplified from genomic DNA by multiplex PCR using the deep immunoSEQ assay. Genomic DNA extracted from each cell subset was distributed evenly over all wells of several immunoSEQ 96-well plates, and each plate served as one replicate. For sorted subsets, each replicate PCR was loaded with about 0.2 ug genomic DNA, equivalent to approximately 33,000 T cell genomes. Purified libraries were quantified with a Qubit 3.0 fluorometer, sized on a Bioanalyzer 2100, and re-quantified with the KAPA Library Quantification kit. A separate single-read 150-cycle Illumina NextSeq 550 flow cell was used to sequence each immunoSEQ 96-well plate. As for how the authors treated the data: The immunoSEQ output contained only junctional sequences without quality scores, so filtering could not match that applied to full-length reads. Sequences were annotated with PyIR, a Python wrapper for IgBLAST v1.9, and V/J genes and CDR3 were assigned using IMGT germline references. Reads were filtered out if the reads had weak V/J assignments (E-value above 1e-6), no CDR3, stop codons, out-of-frame junctions, or ambiguous translated residues. V3J clonotypes were defined as sequences sharing the same inferred V gene, J gene, and CDR3 amino acid sequence. Percentage overlap between repertoires was calculated by dividing the number of shared unique clonotypes by the size of the smaller repertoire. Richness of each repertoire was evaluated using RTK rarefaction, the Chao1 estimator, and Recon v2.1 estimates of unobserved clonotypes. Generation probabilities were computed with OLGA for all TCRbeta clonotypes obtained by the gDNA method from a handful of donors. This is the immuneACCESS table as TCRdb keeps it, with only in-frame sequences that have V and J called. A part of the clones is gone; compared with another copy, unresolved V genes explain less than half, and the rest is unexplained. For V, J and clone size, that table is used; D and trimming come from the DNA. The sample has about 2.1 million clones on record, roughly 91% of them singletons. More than 1.5% of the sample belongs to the ten largest clones.

CD8 naive samples consisted of CD45RO-negative cells that were positively selected for CCR7, yielding a CD45RA+CCR7+ population without TemRA cells. The donors were healthy, HIV-negative adults with no recently reported acute infections or vaccinations. All donors were Caucasian adults living in Nashville, Tennessee, USA. After blood collection by leukapheresis, PBMCs were isolated using Ficoll-Histopaque density gradient centrifugation and then cryopreserved in the vapor phase of liquid nitrogen. Analytical flow cytometry was used to check the purity and quantity of each magnetically sorted T cell population. Each sorted fraction had its genomic DNA isolated and then quantified by UV absorbance on a Nanodrop 2000c. Concerning this clone itself: Its cognate antigen has yet to be identified. No clone much larger than this one lies a single base away; base qualities are absent.

The sequence derives from a man in his late teens or twenties in good health. Some clones in this sample may be carry-over from other donors' samples. Material for sequencing was naive CD8+ T cells from PBMCs. What this sample's cell subset or site label stands for: CD45RA+CCR7+.

The CDR3 here reads CASSYSEGLSGYTF. The sequenced DNA: TGTGCCAGCAGTTACTCGGAGGGTTTGAGCGGCTACACCTTC. The V gene is TRBV6-6 and the J gene is TRBJ1-2; the D gene identity is not certain. Between the V and J ends, shortened by 0 bases and 8 bases respectively, the junction contains 13 bases. The CDR3, cysteine through phenylalanine, is 14 amino acids long. Just the 42-base CDR3 DNA is kept, in frame starting at base 1. CDR1 is given as MNHNY and CDR2 as SVGAGI, both from the germline V gene (reference sequence).